This record covers a single T cell receptor beta chain. The antigen is undetermined. The record originates from a study of T cells in Graves' hyperthyroidism and ophthalmopathy. General study points: Within blood appeared most thyroid clonotypes that had expanded above 0.001.

The V gene end was trimmed by 11 bases and the J gene end by 3 bases; junction bases not matched to a gene: 5. Germline CDR1 is LNHDA and CDR2 is SQIVND (reference sequence). The CDR3 length is 13 residues. Authors of the study amplified TCR beta CDR3 regions from RNA transcripts. TCR CDR3 regions were first amplified by RT-PCR with HTBI primers. TCRdb used MiXCR to reprocess the multiplex PCR reads, holding one entry per CDR3 protein. The data show about 560,000 distinct CDR3 sequences, roughly 46% seen once. This sequence was found in a woman between 18 and 30 years old with Graves' hyperthyroidism. The source material was peripheral blood or thyroid tissue (not recorded which). The chain has TRBV19 and TRBJ1-5; 9 positions match TRBD1. As DNA, the CDR3 is TGTGCCCGTCACAGGGGGCCCAATCAGCCCCAGCATTTT. Amino acids: CARHRGPNQPQHF.